The T cell receptor beta chain described here comes from a study of cytomegalovirus exposure and HLA in healthy donors (dated by TCRdb to about 2017). With respect to the entire study: An earlier analysis of some 500 of the donors reported more than 250 Gb of sequence data and 120 million or so unique TCR beta sequences from about 179 million T cells. About 300 gigabases of sequencing data and tens of millions of unique TCR sequences were included in an early release covering about 700 HLA-typed donors. Of the approximately 400 genotyped donors, 65% to 90% were placed in the genetic ancestry cluster associated with self-reported Caucasian donors. The aim of the study was to test whether cataloging public T cell receptors could identify signatures of past pathogen exposure. The study profiled the T cell repertoires of around 700 subjects by immunosequencing and related them to cytomegalovirus serostatus. A separate validation cohort of 100 to 150 different subjects was used in addition to the roughly 720-subject first cohort. High-throughput TCR immunosequencing, statistical association of individual TCRs with disease status, and machine learning were combined to predict cytomegalovirus infection status. A later analysis re-analyzed previously published TCR beta repertoires from approximately 700 donors and added high-resolution HLA genotyping to study TCR occurrence patterns. Rather than using new phenotypic data, the later analysis identified candidate immune exposures from TCR beta sequences and from how often those sequences occurred across donors. An earlier analysis of 500 to 750 of the donors applied high-throughput TCR beta sequencing to assess whether each TCR beta V gene segment acted as functional or pseudogenic. Donor age, sex, ethnicity and CMV serostatus were compiled together with the repertoire data. A later genetic analysis used genome-wide SNP genotypes for about 65% of the 666 donors, treating that subset as a discovery cohort. Every repertoire in the discovery cohort had been generated on one and the same sequencing platform. Class I and class II HLA loci were covered by the typing at four-digit resolution. Typing coverage varied by locus: 629-630 donors for A, B, C, DRB1 and DQB1; approximately 560 for DQA1; more than 600 for DPA1; roughly 470 for DPB1. Because of strong linkage in the cohort, roughly five DR-DQ haplotypes were treated as single units for association and clustering. On average, roughly 200,000 unique TCR beta nucleotide sequences were sequenced per donor among 398 genotyped donors of the cohort, with 15% to 20% of those sequences being non-productive.

For this clone: No antigen is known for it.

Summary of the overall study and its limitations: In a later analysis, most CMV-associated TCR beta chains were found to appear HLA-restricted, with HLA associations seemingly driven largely by CMV exposure. Roughly uniform sequencing depth across donors was assumed in presence/absence analyses, although this assumption may not hold. A further reported finding was that TCR beta sequences accurately predicted the HLA-A and HLA-B alleles for most subjects in the first cohort. An association between a missense DCLRE1C variant and V-gene and J-gene trimming of TCR beta chains was found in a later genetic analysis and replicated in an independent cohort. When HLA alleles, especially DR and DQ, strongly co-occurred, TCR associations were difficult to assign to individual alleles. Most TCR sequences were seen in very few donors, while some public TCRs were found in many individuals. Only TCR beta chains were sequenced in this cohort, and the absence of alpha or paired-chain data limited detectable features. According to a later analysis, TCR association rates differed among HLA loci, with DRB1 alleles showing the most associated TCRs and HLA-C alleles showing the fewest. The sequencing pipeline was judged likely to have produced a cluster of highly shared sequence variants as a technical artifact. A few of the identified cytomegalovirus-associated TCR beta chains were confirmed in vitro to be specific for cytomegalovirus antigens. In both the original and validation cohorts, the classifier was reported to diagnose cytomegalovirus status with high specificity and sensitivity. At a false discovery rate of 0.05, a later analysis linked 16,951 TCR beta sequences to specific HLA alleles. In a later analysis, HLA-associated TCR beta chains were found to be more clonally expanded and to have lower generation probabilities than equally common non-associated chains. The authors suggested that the approach could potentially be extended to other disease states and immunological phenotypes. Because some donors lacked HLA typing at each locus, the association tests relied only on the typed subset. Broadly in line with IMGT annotations, most TCR beta V segments showed up in productive rearrangements about 87% or about 30% of the time in an earlier analysis of several hundred of the donors. Correlated functional status among segregating V segments might be attributable to linkage disequilibrium, but an unknown experimental factor could not be ruled out. In a later analysis, several top co-occurrence clusters were reported to appear linked to parvovirus B19, influenza, CMV and Epstein-Barr virus. A later genetic analysis reported fewer N-insertions in productive TCRs among donors in an Asian-associated ancestry cluster than the roughly 720-donor mean. CMV serostatus was the only immune exposure information available for the cohort. Because counts were too low, seventeen rarely observed V segments, including chromosome 9 orphons, were left out of the earlier analysis of 587 of the donors. In the study, around 150 TCR beta chains were listed as associated with cytomegalovirus. Some IMGT-functional V segments, including TRBV6-2 and TRBV6-3, could not be distinguished by the 87-base-pair reads and were therefore excluded.

The cohort comprised fewer than 750 healthy bone marrow donors. All cohort members were sampled while nominally healthy, although unrecorded immune exposures were likely present. The donor tested CMV seronegative, placing the donor among the 352 seronegative members of the cohort. Every donor gave a peripheral blood sample, and the peripheral blood mononuclear cells from that sample were used for TCR beta sequencing. Genomic DNA extraction from the blood cell samples was performed with the Qiagen DNeasy Blood Extraction Kit. The library was prepared using the immunoSEQ multiplex PCR assay. The multiplex PCR relied on a mix of 60 forward primers for TCR Vbeta segments and 13 reverse primers for TCR Jbeta segments. A multiplex PCR assay on genomic DNA amplified the CDR3 region of rearranged TCR beta genes. Amplified TCR beta libraries were sequenced as 87-base-pair reads on the Illumina HiSeq System. The authors processed their data as follows. In a later analysis, tens of millions of unique TCR beta chains were counted across the roughly 670 repertoires, and approximately 9.9 million of these chains were shared by at least two donors. Raw reads were error-corrected and collapsed into unique sequences by a nearest-neighbor algorithm in which closely related sequences were merged to remove PCR and sequencing errors. Alignment of CDR3 sequences to IMGT reference sequences was used to assign V, D and J gene segments. For a sequence to be retained, a match of at least six nucleotides to both a V gene segment and a J gene segment was required. Rearrangements were classified as productive when the CDR3 lacked stop codons and remained in frame with V and J, and all other rearrangements were classified as non-productive. CDR3 was defined by IMGT convention, running from the second conserved V-encoded cysteine to the conserved J-encoded phenylalanine. Sequences without an unambiguous match to a single V gene segment were excluded from the earlier analysis of almost 600 of the donors. An earlier analysis of just under 600 of the donors called V segments functional above 56.7% productive rearrangements and segregating when the between-donor standard deviation exceeded 5%. To diagnose cytomegalovirus status from the catalog of TCR beta chain sequences, a statistical classification framework was built. V and J gene assignment, in a later analysis, came from comparing TCR nucleotide sequences with IMGT/GENE-DB human TR gene sequences. The TCRdist pipeline was used in a later analysis to assign CDR3 sequences and most-parsimonious VDJ recombination scenarios. In a later analysis, every TCR beta chain was defined by the combination of its CDR3 amino acid sequence and its V-gene family, and reads without a unique V-gene family were dropped. A later analysis removed 450 to 600 highly shared, low-generation-probability nucleotide sequences to deal with suspected cross-contamination and a sequencing artifact. In a later analysis, a clonal expansion index for each public chain was calculated from normalized within-repertoire ranks of inferred template counts. A later analysis computed generation probabilities with a VDJ recombination model fitted to out-of-frame rearrangements, and checked the results against IGoR. In a later analysis, hypergeometric tests were used to score TCR-TCR, TCR-HLA and TCR-CMV co-occurrence, with a repertoire-size bias correction applied to TCR pairs. To estimate false discovery rates, a later analysis permuted the HLA or CMV assignments 20 times. In a later analysis, co-occurring TCRs were grouped using DBSCAN, with TCRdist sequence similarity added in when clustering inside HLA-allele-positive subsets. Co-occurrence clustering excluded repertoires with fewer than 30,000 or more than 120,000 public chains, plus five with anomalous nucleotide sharing. Sourced from immuneACCESS, this table was stored by TCRdb with only in-frame sequences that have V and J called. A share of the clones is absent; for the studies checked, an unresolved V gene accounts for under half, and the remainder has no known explanation. V and J calls and clone size are given by that table; D and trimming were obtained from the DNA. The sample's table lists a count of more than 95,000 clones. The leading ten clones occupy roughly 1% of the sample.

The CDR1 and CDR2 encoded by the germline V gene (reference sequence) are LNHDA and SQIVND. Clipping removes 5 bases from V and 2 bases from J, with 9 as the unmatched junction base count. The CDR3 spans 16 residues, from the cysteine through the phenylalanine. Just the 48-base CDR3 DNA is kept, in frame starting at base 1. The chain was built from TRBV19 and TRBJ1-3; the junction holds 7 bases that match TRBD1. The sequencing sample was made of PBMCs. This sequence originates from a man between 18 and 29 years old in good health and CMV-seronegative. The sequence in DNA is TGTGCCAGTAGTCCTCGGGACAGAATAACTGGAAACACCATATATTTT. The translation is CASSPRDRITGNTIYF.